The rows below give T cell receptor beta chains drawn from one sample of a study of cytomegalovirus exposure and HLA in healthy donors. TCRdb's copy holds only in-frame clones and misses some; the assay was immunoSEQ multiplex PCR. The sample yields about 98,000 clones, about 95% seen once. The sequenced sample was PBMCs. Receptors were obtained from a woman aged 18-30 years in good health and CMV-seronegative. CDR3s include the opening cysteine and the closing phenylalanine or tryptophan. The D gene is left open where the match is weak. Rows may omit the clone size; those that give it use once, few, many or a size class.

TRBV7-9,-,TRBD1,TRBJ2-2,CASSLVGTGDTGELFF,TGTGCCAGCAGCTTAGTGGGGACAGGGGACACCGGGGAGCTGTTTTTT
TRBV29-1,-,TRBD1,TRBJ2-3,CSVRVGGQGRDTQYF,TGCAGCGTTAGGGTAGGGGGACAGGGAAGAGATACGCAGTATTTT
TRBV19,once,TRBD2,TRBJ2-1,CASTAGDAYNEQFF,TGTGCCAGTACCGCGGGGGATGCGTACAATGAGCAGTTCTTC
TRBV7-6,-,-,TRBJ1-5,CASSQGYSNQPQHF,TGTGCCAGCAGCCAGGGGTATAGCAATCAGCCCCAGCATTTT
TRBV9,-,TRBD1,TRBJ1-6,CASSVGTGYNSPLHF,TGTGCCAGCAGCGTTGGGACAGGCTATAATTCACCCCTCCACTTT
TRBV30,-,-,TRBJ2-2,CAWSGGELFF,TGTGCCTGGAGCGGCGGGGAGCTGTTTTTT
TRBV10-3,-,TRBD2,TRBJ2-7,CAISGFLAGGPDEQYF,TGTGCCATCAGTGGGTTCCTAGCGGGGGGGCCCGACGAGCAGTACTTC
TRBV18,once,-,TRBJ2-2,CASSPGAGRTGELFF,TGTGCCAGCTCACCAGGGGCAGGGAGGACCGGGGAGCTGTTTTTT
TRBV25-1,-,-,TRBJ1-2,CASSFGNRDGYTF,TGTGCCAGCAGTTTCGGGAACCGAGATGGCTACACCTTC
TRBV5-1,-,-,TRBJ2-1,CASSLTGDSYNEQFF,TGCGCCAGCAGCTTGACGGGAGACTCCTACAATGAGCAGTTCTTC
TRBV27,once,TRBD2,TRBJ2-2,CASSFKASGGAGTGELFF,TGTGCCAGCAGTTTTAAGGCTAGCGGGGGGGCAGGCACCGGGGAGCTGTTTTTT
TRBV9,-,TRBD1,TRBJ2-7,CASSETGIPYEQYF,TGTGCCAGCAGCGAGACAGGGATACCCTACGAGCAGTACTTC
TRBV9,-,-,TRBJ1-4,CASSAGGATNEKLFF,TGTGCCAGCAGCGCGGGGGGGGCAACTAATGAAAAACTGTTTTTT
TRBV11-2,-,TRBD2,TRBJ2-1,CASSLSGTSGAYNEQFF,TGTGCCAGCAGCTTATCCGGGACTAGCGGGGCGTACAATGAGCAGTTCTTC